The rows below give T cell receptor beta chains drawn from one sample of a study of T cells after yellow fever vaccination. TCRdb fed the 5' RACE reads into MiXCR, producing one record per CDR3 protein. The sample includes a few hundred thousand distinct CDR3 sequences, about 17% seen only once; the top ten take approximately 15%. The source was PBMCs, collected roughly 5 days after the first yellow fever vaccination. Receptors were obtained from a man younger than 35 who received the YFV17D yellow fever vaccine. The CDR3 runs from the conserved cysteine through the conserved F or W. Each record gives: CDR3 protein, CDR3 DNA, D gene, J gene, V gene, clone size. A D gene is named only where the DNA matches it firmly. Clone size is given for some rows only: seen once, a few or many times, or a class if the clone is expanded.

CDR3aa: CASSSQVGGELFF
CDR3nt: TGTGCCAGCAGCTCACAGGTTGGCGGGGAGCTGTTTTTT
d_gene: NA
j_gene: TRBJ2-2
v_gene: TRBV7-9
abundance: NA

CDR3aa: CASGLDWREVAESTGELFF
CDR3nt: TGTGCTAGTGGTTTGGACTGGCGGGAGGTAGCGGAATCCACCGGGGAGCTGTTTTTT
d_gene: TRBD2
j_gene: TRBJ2-2
v_gene: TRBV12-5
abundance: NA

CDR3aa: CASTGTSYNEQFF
CDR3nt: TGTGCCAGTACGGGGACTAGTTACAATGAGCAGTTCTTC
d_gene: TRBD2
j_gene: TRBJ2-1
v_gene: TRBV19
abundance: many

CDR3aa: CASTSGPGQSSYNEQFF
CDR3nt: TGCGCCAGCACCTCCGGTCCAGGGCAGAGCTCCTACAATGAGCAGTTCTTC
d_gene: NA
j_gene: TRBJ2-1
v_gene: TRBV5-1
abundance: NA

CDR3aa: CASSFRGQWETQYF
CDR3nt: TGTGCCAGCAGTTTTAGGGGACAGTGGGAGACCCAGTACTTC
d_gene: TRBD1
j_gene: TRBJ2-5
v_gene: TRBV12-3/TRBV12-4
abundance: few

CDR3aa: CARNRLAGGTTDTQYF
CDR3nt: TGCGCCAGAAACCGACTAGCGGGGGGGACCACAGATACGCAGTATTTT
d_gene: TRBD2
j_gene: TRBJ2-3
v_gene: TRBV5-1
abundance: few

CDR3aa: CASSPLEPGNTIYF
CDR3nt: TGTGCCAGCAGTCCCCTAGAACCCGGAAACACCATATATTTT
d_gene: NA
j_gene: TRBJ1-3
v_gene: TRBV7-2
abundance: NA

CDR3aa: CASSVGLARTDTQYF
CDR3nt: TGTGCCAGCAGCGTTGGACTAGCCCGCACAGATACGCAGTATTTT
d_gene: TRBD2
j_gene: TRBJ2-3
v_gene: TRBV7-2
abundance: many

CDR3aa: CASSPLRPGTLIETQYF
CDR3nt: TGTGCCAGCAGCCCCCTCAGGCCAGGCACATTGATAGAGACCCAGTACTTC
d_gene: NA
j_gene: TRBJ2-5
v_gene: TRBV6-2/TRBV6-3
abundance: few

CDR3aa: CASSPLLAGASDTQYF
CDR3nt: TGTGCCAGCAGTCCACTACTAGCGGGGGCCTCAGATACGCAGTATTTT
d_gene: TRBD2
j_gene: TRBJ2-3
v_gene: TRBV27
abundance: NA

CDR3aa: CASSWDRGFIYGYTF
CDR3nt: TGTGCCAGCAGCTGGGACAGGGGATTTATCTATGGCTACACCTTC
d_gene: TRBD1
j_gene: TRBJ1-2
v_gene: TRBV7-9
abundance: few

CDR3aa: CASSLGVRVNTEAFF
CDR3nt: TGTGCCAGCAGCTTAGGCGTCAGAGTGAACACTGAAGCTTTCTTT
d_gene: NA
j_gene: TRBJ1-1
v_gene: TRBV7-8
abundance: NA

CDR3aa: CASGTVSGLMVDTQYF
CDR3nt: TGTGCCAGCGGGACGGTCAGCGGCCTTATGGTCGATACGCAGTATTTT
d_gene: NA
j_gene: TRBJ2-3
v_gene: TRBV12-3/TRBV12-4
abundance: few

CDR3aa: CASSLASGGDEQFF
CDR3nt: TGCGCCAGCAGCTTGGCCTCAGGAGGGGATGAGCAGTTCTTC
d_gene: NA
j_gene: TRBJ2-1
v_gene: TRBV5-1
abundance: NA

CDR3aa: CASSQSWTGGIMETQYF
CDR3nt: TGCGCCAGCAGCCAGTCTTGGACAGGGGGCATAATGGAGACCCAGTACTTC
d_gene: TRBD1
j_gene: TRBJ2-5
v_gene: TRBV4-1
abundance: NA

CDR3aa: CASSQDSGGRGEAFF
CDR3nt: TGTGCCAGCAGCCAAGATAGCGGGGGCAGGGGTGAAGCTTTCTTT
d_gene: NA
j_gene: TRBJ1-1
v_gene: TRBV3-1
abundance: NA

CDR3aa: CSVGSQLNTEAFF
CDR3nt: TGCAGCGTTGGGAGTCAGTTGAACACTGAAGCTTTCTTT
d_gene: NA
j_gene: TRBJ1-1
v_gene: TRBV29-1
abundance: few

CDR3aa: CASSPTGGGGYTF
CDR3nt: TGTGCCAGCAGCCCTACAGGGGGAGGAGGCTACACCTTC
d_gene: TRBD1
j_gene: TRBJ1-2
v_gene: TRBV7-3
abundance: few

CDR3aa: CSASTLTGDEAFF
CDR3nt: TGCAGTGCCTCTACGTTGACGGGAGATGAAGCTTTCTTT
d_gene: NA
j_gene: TRBJ1-1
v_gene: TRBV20-1
abundance: NA

CDR3aa: CAISNRGGTEAFF
CDR3nt: TGTGCCATCAGTAACAGGGGGGGCACTGAAGCTTTCTTT
d_gene: TRBD1
j_gene: TRBJ1-1
v_gene: TRBV10-3
abundance: few

CDR3aa: CASNGQGSGNTIYF
CDR3nt: TGTGCCAGCAACGGACAGGGGTCTGGAAACACCATATATTTT
d_gene: TRBD1
j_gene: TRBJ1-3
v_gene: TRBV6-1
abundance: few

CDR3aa: CASRVLENTEAFF
CDR3nt: TGTGCCAGCAGGGTCCTGGAGAACACTGAAGCTTTCTTT
d_gene: NA
j_gene: TRBJ1-1
v_gene: TRBV25-1
abundance: NA

CDR3aa: CASSLPATNEKLFF
CDR3nt: TGTGCCAGCAGTCTTCCAGCAACTAATGAAAAACTGTTTTTT
d_gene: NA
j_gene: TRBJ1-4
v_gene: TRBV12-3/TRBV12-4
abundance: many

CDR3aa: CASRFSAVELFF
CDR3nt: TGTGCCAGCCGGTTTAGCGCCGTGGAGCTGTTTTTT
d_gene: NA
j_gene: TRBJ2-2
v_gene: TRBV4-2
abundance: NA

CDR3aa: CSVEGQGKTEQFF
CDR3nt: TGCAGCGTTGAGGGACAGGGTAAGACTGAGCAGTTCTTC
d_gene: TRBD1
j_gene: TRBJ2-1
v_gene: TRBV29-1
abundance: NA

CDR3aa: CSAVSRDSVYEQYF
CDR3nt: TGCAGTGCCGTCTCCCGGGACAGCGTCTACGAGCAGTACTTC
d_gene: TRBD1
j_gene: TRBJ2-7
v_gene: TRBV20-1
abundance: NA

CDR3aa: CAGGFAFYNSPLHF
CDR3nt: TGTGCCGGGGGTTTTGCCTTTTATAATTCACCCCTCCACTTT
d_gene: NA
j_gene: TRBJ1-6
v_gene: TRBV5-4
abundance: NA

CDR3aa: CASSLSNMNTEAFF
CDR3nt: TGTGCCAGCAGCTTAAGTAACATGAACACTGAAGCTTTCTTT
d_gene: NA
j_gene: TRBJ1-1
v_gene: TRBV7-2
abundance: NA

CDR3aa: CAWTGGDNEQFF
CDR3nt: TGTGCCTGGACTGGGGGCGACAATGAGCAGTTCTTC
d_gene: NA
j_gene: TRBJ2-1
v_gene: TRBV30
abundance: NA

CDR3aa: CASSGTSGADTQYF
CDR3nt: TGTGCCAGCAGTGGGACTAGCGGGGCAGATACGCAGTATTTT
d_gene: TRBD2
j_gene: TRBJ2-3
v_gene: TRBV6-4
abundance: NA

CDR3aa: CASSQVPTSGGTGELFF
CDR3nt: TGCGCCAGCAGCCAAGTACCGACTAGCGGGGGGACCGGGGAGCTGTTTTTT
d_gene: TRBD2
j_gene: TRBJ2-2
v_gene: TRBV4-1
abundance: few

CDR3aa: CASSPGWTGTYNEQFF
CDR3nt: TGCGCCAGCAGCCCGGGGTGGACAGGGACCTACAATGAGCAGTTCTTC
d_gene: TRBD1
j_gene: TRBJ2-1
v_gene: TRBV5-1
abundance: few

CDR3aa: CASLGGDNYGYTF
CDR3nt: TGTGCCAGCTTGGGTGGGGATAACTATGGCTACACCTTC
d_gene: NA
j_gene: TRBJ1-2
v_gene: TRBV5-6
abundance: few

CDR3aa: CASRTDRGVSDEQFF
CDR3nt: TGTGCCAGCAGAACGGACAGGGGAGTGTCGGATGAGCAGTTCTTC
d_gene: TRBD1
j_gene: TRBJ2-1
v_gene: TRBV6-1
abundance: NA

CDR3aa: CATSRDLGTGSGANVLTF
CDR3nt: TGTGCCACCAGCAGAGATCTGGGGACAGGGTCTGGGGCCAACGTCCTGACTTTC
d_gene: TRBD1
j_gene: TRBJ2-6
v_gene: TRBV15
abundance: few

CDR3aa: CASSYSDRGLEAFF
CDR3nt: TGTGCCAGCAGTTACTCGGACAGGGGGCTTGAAGCTTTCTTT
d_gene: TRBD1
j_gene: TRBJ1-1
v_gene: TRBV6-5
abundance: NA

CDR3aa: CSATTSADTQYF
CDR3nt: TGCAGTGCTACTACTAGCGCTGATACGCAGTATTTT
d_gene: TRBD2
j_gene: TRBJ2-3
v_gene: TRBV20-1
abundance: many

CDR3aa: CASSLLGGDYGYTF
CDR3nt: TGTGCCAGCAGCTTATTGGGCGGTGACTATGGCTACACCTTC
d_gene: NA
j_gene: TRBJ1-2
v_gene: TRBV7-2
abundance: few

CDR3aa: CASSFSWNTEAFF
CDR3nt: TGTGCCAGCAGTTTCTCCTGGAACACTGAAGCTTTCTTT
d_gene: NA
j_gene: TRBJ1-1
v_gene: TRBV12-3/TRBV12-4
abundance: NA

CDR3aa: CASSGNLAGGSSYNEQFF
CDR3nt: TGCGCCAGCAGCGGTAACCTAGCGGGGGGTAGCTCCTACAATGAGCAGTTCTTC
d_gene: TRBD2
j_gene: TRBJ2-1
v_gene: TRBV5-1
abundance: few